Listed below are T cell receptor beta chains from one sample, sequenced in a study of blood T cell repertoires in COVID-19. The protocol was immunoSEQ multiplex PCR, while the TCRdb copy is restricted to in-frame clones and leaves out a portion. The sample shows fewer than 250,000 clones, more than 80% of them seen only once. Sequencing was carried out using peripheral blood. The receptors stem from a human donor in a cohort sampled during active COVID-19. Both conserved end residues are part of each CDR3. The D gene is left open where the match is weak.

D gene	V gene	J gene	CDR3 protein
TRBD2	TRBV10-3	TRBJ2-7	CAISESIAGGYEQYF
TRBD1	TRBV5-1	TRBJ1-1	CASSLETGLTEAFF
-	TRBV6-5	TRBJ2-7	CASRSTNRVNEQYF
-	TRBV20-1	TRBJ2-5	CSASSAGEETQYF
-	TRBV7-2	TRBJ2-5	CASSFRTAETQYF
-	TRBV5-1	TRBJ2-3	CASSSPATWGLTDTQYF
-	TRBV18	TRBJ1-5	CASSERTEDNQPQHF
TRBD2	TRBV19	TRBJ2-2	CASSGTSGRAPGELFF
TRBD2	TRBV5-5	TRBJ2-5	CASSLARAGGSETQYF
-	TRBV4-1	TRBJ1-1	CASSQGWGGSTEAFF
TRBD1	TRBV5-6	TRBJ2-3	CASSRDRGSTDTQYF
TRBD2	TRBV13	TRBJ2-5	CASSLGTSGKETQYF
-	TRBV6-1	TRBJ1-1	CASSERDTTEAFF
TRBD2	TRBV3-1/TRBV3-2	TRBJ2-1	CASSQDPSGDYNEQFF
TRBD1	TRBV10-3	TRBJ2-1	CAITRTGANVNEQFF
-	TRBV25-1	TRBJ1-5	CATPRGREGDQPQHF
-	TRBV5-6	TRBJ2-5	CASSWAGGGKETQYF
TRBD1	TRBV24-1	TRBJ2-1	CATSEAGTGMFF
-	TRBV6-5	TRBJ1-2	CASSYSNGHGYTF
TRBD1	TRBV6-5	TRBJ1-3	CASSSRGGNTIYF
TRBD2	TRBV4-1	TRBJ2-3	CASSREGSGGAGDTQYF
-	TRBV4-1	TRBJ1-1	CASSHLFTGNTEAFF
TRBD2	TRBV7-9	TRBJ2-1	CASIQWLVAGGSYNEQFF
TRBD1	TRBV5-1	TRBJ2-5	CASSPGTGIPETQYF
TRBD1	TRBV29-1	TRBJ1-2	CSGGQGDYGYTF
-	TRBV19	TRBJ2-5	CASSKQGETQYF
-	TRBV7-9	TRBJ2-1	CASSPPGNSYNEQFF
-	TRBV4-2	TRBJ2-3	CASSPRGGTVEADTQYF
-	TRBV6-6	TRBJ1-5	CASSFGDQPQHF
TRBD2	TRBV6-5	TRBJ2-5	CASSLAGGETQYF
-	TRBV19	TRBJ2-5	CASSPGHAQETQYF
TRBD1	TRBV4-1	TRBJ2-2	CASSLGTENTGELFF
-	TRBV6-4	TRBJ2-3	CASSEAGHTDTQYF
TRBD2	TRBV25-1	TRBJ2-1	CASSESGTIHNEQFF
TRBD2	TRBV4-2	TRBJ2-5	CASSQMTSGSLAETQYF
TRBD1	TRBV18	TRBJ2-1	CASSPGQINNEQFF
-	TRBV19	TRBJ1-5	CASSNSNGHNQPQHF
-	TRBV5-1	TRBJ1-5	CASSFDRLLSNQPQHF
-	TRBV7-3	TRBJ1-2	CASSLTADYGYTF
TRBD2	TRBV19	TRBJ2-3	CASRSPGGSDTQYF
TRBD2	TRBV5-1	TRBJ2-1	CASSPPGLAGGEQFF
-	TRBV28	TRBJ2-7	CASSTTSSSYEQYF
TRBD1	TRBV5-1	TRBJ2-2	CASSSLGQGYTGELFF
TRBD2	TRBV29-1	TRBJ2-1	CSVRQAGPYNEQFF
-	TRBV5-6	TRBJ1-6	CASSLAGIGSPLHF
-	TRBV6-5	TRBJ1-6	CATTRYGHDESPLHF
TRBD1	TRBV11-2	TRBJ2-2	CASSGQGKIGELFF
-	TRBV5-4	TRBJ2-5	CASSRDYQETQYF
-	TRBV15	TRBJ2-7	CATSRGGVYYEQYF
-	TRBV7-9	TRBJ2-5	CASSFLGETQYF
-	TRBV6-4	TRBJ2-2	CASSVSGATGELFF
TRBD2	TRBV9	TRBJ2-5	CASSVGTSGETQYF
TRBD1	TRBV7-9	TRBJ2-1	CASSHRQGAYNEQFF
TRBD2	TRBV24-1	TRBJ2-1	CATSNPGPLAGGLGEQFF
-	TRBV20-1	TRBJ1-4	CSVYNEKLFF
TRBD2	TRBV5-1	TRBJ2-1	CASSVGTSGVYNEQFF
-	TRBV12-1	TRBJ1-5	CASRGQYNQPQHF
-	TRBV19	TRBJ1-1	CASSIAGLNTEAFF
-	TRBV19	TRBJ2-2	CASQDYSGELFF